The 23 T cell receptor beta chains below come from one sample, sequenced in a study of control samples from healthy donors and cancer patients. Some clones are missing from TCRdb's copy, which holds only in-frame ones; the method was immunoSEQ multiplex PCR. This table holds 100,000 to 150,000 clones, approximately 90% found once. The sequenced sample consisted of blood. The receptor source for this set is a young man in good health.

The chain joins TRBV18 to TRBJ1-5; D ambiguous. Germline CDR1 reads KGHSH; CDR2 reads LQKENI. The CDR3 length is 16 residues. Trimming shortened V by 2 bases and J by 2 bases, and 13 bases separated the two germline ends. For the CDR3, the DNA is TGTGCCAGCTCACCATCCGAGACCGGAGGCAATCAGCCCCAGCATTTT. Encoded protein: CASSPSETGGNQPQHF. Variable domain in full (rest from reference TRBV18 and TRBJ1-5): NAGVMQNPRHLVRRRGQEARLRCSPMKGHSHVYWYRQLPEEGLKFMVYLQKENIIDESGMPKERFSAEFPKEGPSILRIQQVVRGDSAAYFCASSPSETGGNQPQHFGDGTRLSIL.

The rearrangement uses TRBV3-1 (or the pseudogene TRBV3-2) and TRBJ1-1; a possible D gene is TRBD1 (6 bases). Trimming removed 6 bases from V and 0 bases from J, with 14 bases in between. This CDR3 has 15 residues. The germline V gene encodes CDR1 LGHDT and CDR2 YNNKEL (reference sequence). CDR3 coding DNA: TGTGCCAGCAGGAGGGGCAGGGGTCTGAACACTGAAGCTTTCTTT. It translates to CASRRGRGLNTEAFF.

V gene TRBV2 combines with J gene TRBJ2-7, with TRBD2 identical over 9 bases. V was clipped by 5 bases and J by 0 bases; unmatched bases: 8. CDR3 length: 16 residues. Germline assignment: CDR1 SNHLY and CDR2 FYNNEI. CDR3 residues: CASSQVAGASSYEQYF. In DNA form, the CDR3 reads TGTGCCAGCAGTCAAGTAGCGGGGGCCAGCTCCTACGAGCAGTACTTC.

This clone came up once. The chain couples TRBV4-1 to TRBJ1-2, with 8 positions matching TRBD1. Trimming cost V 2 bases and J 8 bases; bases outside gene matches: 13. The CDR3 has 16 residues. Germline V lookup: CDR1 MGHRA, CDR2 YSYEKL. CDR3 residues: CASSQPTNRGLGGYTF. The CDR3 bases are TGCGCCAGCAGCCAACCCACCAACAGGGGGTTAGGGGGCTACACCTTC.

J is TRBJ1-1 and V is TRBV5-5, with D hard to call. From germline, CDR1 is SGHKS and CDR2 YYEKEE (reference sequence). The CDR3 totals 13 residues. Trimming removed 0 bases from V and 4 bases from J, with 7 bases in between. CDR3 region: CASSLGQPTEAFF. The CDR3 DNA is TGTGCCAGCAGCTTGGGCCAGCCCACTGAAGCTTTCTTT.

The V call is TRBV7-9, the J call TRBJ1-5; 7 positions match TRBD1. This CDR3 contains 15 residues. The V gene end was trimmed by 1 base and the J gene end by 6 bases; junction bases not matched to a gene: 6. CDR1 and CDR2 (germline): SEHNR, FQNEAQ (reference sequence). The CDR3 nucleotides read TGTGCCAGCAGCTTAGTAGGGGACAGTTCTCAGCCCCAGCATTTT. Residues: CASSLVGDSSQPQHF.

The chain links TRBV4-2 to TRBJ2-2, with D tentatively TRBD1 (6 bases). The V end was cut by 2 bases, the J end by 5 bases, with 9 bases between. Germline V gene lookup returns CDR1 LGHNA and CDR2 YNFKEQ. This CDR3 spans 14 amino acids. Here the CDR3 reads CASSQLDRTGELFF. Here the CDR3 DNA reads TGTGCCAGCAGCCAATTAGACAGGACCGGGGAGCTGTTTTTT.

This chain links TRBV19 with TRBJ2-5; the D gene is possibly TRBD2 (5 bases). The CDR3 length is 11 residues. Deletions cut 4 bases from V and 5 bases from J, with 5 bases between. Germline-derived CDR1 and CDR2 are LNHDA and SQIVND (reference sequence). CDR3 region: CASSTGETQYF. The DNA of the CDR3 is TGTGCCAGTAGTACGGGGGAGACCCAGTACTTC.

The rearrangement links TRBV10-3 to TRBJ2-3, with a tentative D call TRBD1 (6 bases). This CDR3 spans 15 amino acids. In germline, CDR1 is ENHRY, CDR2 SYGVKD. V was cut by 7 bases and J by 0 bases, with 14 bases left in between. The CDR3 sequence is CAITDGDMSTDTQYF. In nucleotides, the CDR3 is TGTGCCATCACAGACGGGGACATGAGCACAGATACGCAGTATTTT.

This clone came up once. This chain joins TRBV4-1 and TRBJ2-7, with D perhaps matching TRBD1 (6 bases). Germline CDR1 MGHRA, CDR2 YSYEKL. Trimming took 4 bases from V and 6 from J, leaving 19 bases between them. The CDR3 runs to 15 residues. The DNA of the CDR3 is TGCGCCAGCAGCCCCTTCCCATTTACAGGGTTCGAGCAGTACTTC. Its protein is CASSPFPFTGFEQYF.

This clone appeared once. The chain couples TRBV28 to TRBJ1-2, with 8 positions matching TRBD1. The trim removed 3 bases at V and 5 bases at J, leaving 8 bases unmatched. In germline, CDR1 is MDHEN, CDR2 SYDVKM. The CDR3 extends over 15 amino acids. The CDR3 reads CASSLITGGNYGYTF. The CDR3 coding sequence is TGTGCCAGCAGTTTGATTACAGGGGGTAATTATGGCTACACCTTC.

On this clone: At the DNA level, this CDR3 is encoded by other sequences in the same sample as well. CDR3 DNA sequence: TGTGCCAGCAGCTCGGGGGGTAATGAGCAGTTCTTC. Translation: CASSSGGNEQFF. The V gene is TRBV7-9, the J gene TRBJ2-1, with 7 positions matching TRBD2. V lost 4 bases, J lost 7 bases, and 1 base stayed unmatched. Looked up from germline, CDR1 is SEHNR and CDR2 is FQNEAQ (reference sequence). This CDR3 comprises 12 residues.

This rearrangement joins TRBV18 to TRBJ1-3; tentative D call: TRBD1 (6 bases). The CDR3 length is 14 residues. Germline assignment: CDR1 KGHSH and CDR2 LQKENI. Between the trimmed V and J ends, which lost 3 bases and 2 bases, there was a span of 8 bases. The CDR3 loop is CASSPRGTGNTIYF. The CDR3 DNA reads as TGTGCCAGCTCACCGAGGGGGACTGGAAACACCATATATTTT.

The CDR3: CASSGIQGLDSEAFF. CDR3 DNA: TGTGCCAGCAGCGGAATACAGGGTTTGGATTCTGAAGCTTTCTTT. The chain couples TRBV5-6 to TRBJ1-1; D may be TRBD1 (6 bases). CDR1 SGHDT and CDR2 YYEEEE come from the germline V gene. V was pared by 4 bases and J by 6 bases, with 19 bases between. The CDR3 contains 15 residues.

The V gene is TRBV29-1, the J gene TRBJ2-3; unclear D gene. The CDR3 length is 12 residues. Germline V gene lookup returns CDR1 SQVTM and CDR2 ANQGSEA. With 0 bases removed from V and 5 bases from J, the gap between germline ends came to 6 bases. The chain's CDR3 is CSVEERRDTQYF. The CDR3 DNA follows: TGCAGCGTTGAAGAGAGGCGAGATACGCAGTATTTT.

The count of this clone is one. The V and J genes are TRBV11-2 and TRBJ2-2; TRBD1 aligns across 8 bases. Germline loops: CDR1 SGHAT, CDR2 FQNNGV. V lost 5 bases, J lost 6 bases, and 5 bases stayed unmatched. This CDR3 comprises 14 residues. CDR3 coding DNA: TGTGCCAGCAGCCCTGGACAGGGTTCCGGGGAGCTGTTTTTT. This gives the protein CASSPGQGSGELFF.

This CDR3 is CASSQDRGGGATDTQYF. The CDR3 bases are TGTGCCAGCAGCCAAGATAGGGGCGGGGGGGCGACAGATACGCAGTATTTT. V is TRBV4-2 and J is TRBJ2-3; 9 bases agree with TRBD2. V was clipped by 0 bases and J by 3 bases; unmatched bases: 7. This CDR3 contains 17 residues. Germline CDR1 LGHNA, CDR2 YNFKEQ.

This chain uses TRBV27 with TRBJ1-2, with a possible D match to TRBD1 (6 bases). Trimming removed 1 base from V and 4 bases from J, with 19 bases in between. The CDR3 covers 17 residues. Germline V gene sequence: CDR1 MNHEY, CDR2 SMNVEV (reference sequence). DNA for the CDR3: TGTGCCAGCAGTTTATATGGTCCTCTCCCCAGGGGCTATGGCTACACCTTC. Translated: CASSLYGPLPRGYGYTF.

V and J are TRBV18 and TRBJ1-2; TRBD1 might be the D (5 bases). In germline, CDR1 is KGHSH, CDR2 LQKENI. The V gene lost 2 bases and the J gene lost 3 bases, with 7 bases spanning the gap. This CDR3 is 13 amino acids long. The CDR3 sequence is CASSPMGDYGYTF. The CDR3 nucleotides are TGTGCCAGCTCACCAATGGGGGACTATGGCTACACCTTC.

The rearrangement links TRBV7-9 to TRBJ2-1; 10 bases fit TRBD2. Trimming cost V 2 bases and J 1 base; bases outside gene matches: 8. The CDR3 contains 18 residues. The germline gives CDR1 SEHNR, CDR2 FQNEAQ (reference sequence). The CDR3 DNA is TGTGCCAGCAGCTTACGCTGGACTAGCGGAACTTCCTACAATGAGCAGTTCTTC. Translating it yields CASSLRWTSGTSYNEQFF.

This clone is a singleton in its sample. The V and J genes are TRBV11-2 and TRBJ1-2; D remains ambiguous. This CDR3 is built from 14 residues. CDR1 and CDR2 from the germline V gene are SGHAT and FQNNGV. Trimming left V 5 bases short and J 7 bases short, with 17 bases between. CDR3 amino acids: CASSRGSFAPGYTF. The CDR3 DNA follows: TGTGCCAGCAGCCGTGGCAGCTTTGCTCCTGGCTACACCTTC.

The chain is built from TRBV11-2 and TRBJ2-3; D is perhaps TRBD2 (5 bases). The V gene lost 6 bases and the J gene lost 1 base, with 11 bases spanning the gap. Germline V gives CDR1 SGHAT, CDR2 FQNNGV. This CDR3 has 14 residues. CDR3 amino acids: CASRQRVGTDTQYF. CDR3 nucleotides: TGTGCCAGCAGGCAGAGGGTCGGCACAGATACGCAGTATTTT.

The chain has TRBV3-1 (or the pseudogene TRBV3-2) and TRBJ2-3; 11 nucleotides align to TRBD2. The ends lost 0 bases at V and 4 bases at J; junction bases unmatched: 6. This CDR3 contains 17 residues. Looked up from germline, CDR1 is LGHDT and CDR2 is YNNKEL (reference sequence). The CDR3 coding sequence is TGTGCCAGCAGCCAAGAATGGCTAGCGGGGGGCTCAGATACGCAGTATTTT. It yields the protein CASSQEWLAGGSDTQYF.